These T cell receptor beta chains were read from a single sample in a study of blood T cell repertoires in COVID-19. This table comes from immunoSEQ multiplex PCR, and its TCRdb copy is limited to in-frame clones, with some not included. Found here are 150,000 to 200,000 clones, approximately 87% of them singletons; the top ten hold around an eighth. What was sequenced was peripheral blood. These receptors all stem from a woman in her seventies with COVID-19, enrolled during active disease. CDR3s include the opening cysteine and the closing phenylalanine or tryptophan. The order of the fields is CDR3 length, D gene, V gene, clone size, J gene, CDR3 protein, CDR3 DNA. D genes are given only for firm matches. Part of the rows lack a size; the others show once, few, many or a class for expanded clones.

>15|NA|TRBV27|few|TRBJ1-2
CASSLKGRGNYGYTF
TGTGCCAGCAGCTTAAAGGGCAGGGGTAACTATGGCTACACCTTC
>14|TRBD1|TRBV10-3|NA|TRBJ1-2
CAISSGTGDVGYTF
TGTGCCATCAGTTCCGGGACAGGGGATGTCGGCTACACCTTC
>14|NA|TRBV5-1|NA|TRBJ2-5
CASRFGGQDETQYF
TGCGCCAGCAGGTTCGGGGGGCAGGATGAGACCCAGTACTTC
>15|NA|TRBV19|NA|TRBJ2-3
CASSMGGDGADTQYF
TGTGCCAGTAGTATGGGGGGAGACGGCGCAGATACGCAGTATTTT
>14|TRBD1|TRBV7-2|NA|TRBJ1-2
CASSLMGTGYGYTF
TGTGCCAGCAGCTTAATGGGGACAGGGTACGGCTACACCTTC
>13|NA|TRBV9|few|TRBJ1-6
CASSPDDRSPLHF
TGTGCCAGCAGCCCGGACGACAGGTCACCCCTCCACTTT
>16|TRBD1|TRBV19|NA|TRBJ1-1
CASSQDRGTKNTEAFF
TGTGCCAGTAGCCAAGACAGGGGAACGAAGAACACTGAAGCTTTCTTT
>14|NA|TRBV28|NA|TRBJ2-7
CASRPRDSTYEQYF
TGTGCCAGCAGGCCACGGGACTCCACCTACGAGCAGTACTTC
>17|NA|TRBV28|NA|TRBJ1-1
CASSLGGGGATNTEAFF
TGTGCCAGCAGTTTGGGTGGTGGGGGGGCAACGAACACTGAAGCTTTCTTT
>15|NA|TRBV11-1|NA|TRBJ2-1
CASSRLMDIENEQFF
TGTGCCAGCAGCCGTTTGATGGACATCGAGAATGAGCAGTTCTTC
>16|TRBD2|TRBV2|NA|TRBJ2-3
CASSEGLAGSTDTQYF
TGTGCCAGCAGTGAAGGGCTAGCGGGGAGCACAGATACGCAGTATTTT
>17|NA|TRBV4-3|NA|TRBJ2-6
CASSQDSLGRGANVLTF
TGCGCCAGCAGCCAAGATTCTTTGGGGCGGGGGGCCAACGTCCTGACTTTC
>15|NA|TRBV19|NA|TRBJ2-2
CASSTGLSNTGELFF
TGTGCCAGTAGTACAGGGCTATCGAACACCGGGGAGCTGTTTTTT
>13|TRBD1|TRBV19|NA|TRBJ2-3
CASGDSSTDTQYF
TGTGCCAGCGGGGACAGTAGCACAGATACGCAGTATTTT
>15|NA|TRBV5-1|NA|TRBJ2-2
CASSTDGLNTGELFF
TGCGCCAGCAGCACGGACGGACTTAACACCGGGGAGCTGTTTTTT
>14|NA|TRBV4-1|NA|TRBJ2-7
CASSQESELYEQYF
TGCGCCAGCAGCCAAGAGTCGGAACTATACGAGCAGTACTTC
>13|NA|TRBV9|NA|TRBJ2-3
CASSGGQTDTQYF
TGTGCCAGCAGCGGAGGACAGACAGATACGCAGTATTTT
>12|NA|TRBV20-1|once|TRBJ2-7
CSASRESYEQYF
TGCAGTGCCAGTCGGGAGTCCTACGAGCAGTACTTC
>18|TRBD2|TRBV30|NA|TRBJ2-4
CAWSVYRGGSGDKNIQYF
TGTGCCTGGAGTGTCTATAGGGGCGGGAGTGGAGACAAAAACATTCAGTACTTC